At least ten counts were recorded for the clone carrying this T cell receptor (beta chain). Its specificity is not known. The CDR3 extends over 17 amino acids. Looked up from germline, CDR1 is LNHDA and CDR2 is SQIVND (reference sequence). With 1 base clipped from V and 5 bases from J, the junction kept 7 bases outside the gene matches. Diagnostic decisions used clinical symptoms, serum thyroxine and TRAb, thyroid ultrasound and orbital computed tomography. This entry comes from a study of T cells in Graves' hyperthyroidism and ophthalmopathy. Study-level findings and limits: Ophthalmopathy was separated from stable hyperthyroidism by a 13 V-J model.

TCR beta CDR3 regions were amplified from RNA. First-round RT-PCR with HTBI primers amplified the TCR CDR3 region. TCRdb used MiXCR to reprocess the multiplex PCR reads, holding one entry per CDR3 protein. The table has some 600,000 distinct CDR3 sequences, about 14% seen once; the top ten hold around 5.4%. V is TRBV19 and J is TRBJ2-5, with TRBD2 identical over 13 bases. The clonotype comes from a woman in her 30s with Graves' hyperthyroidism that later progressed to Graves' ophthalmopathy. The material sequenced was blood. CDR3 region: CASSIGLAGGPQETQYF. For the CDR3, the DNA is TGTGCCAGTAGTATAGGACTAGCGGGAGGACCCCAGGAGACCCAGTACTTC.